These 14 T cell receptor beta chains were all obtained from the same sample, sequenced in a study of beta chain features in type 1 diabetes. Expressed TCRB transcripts were sequenced because the isolated RNA had all been reverse transcribed beforehand. TCRdb keeps only in-frame clones here, not all; method: immunoSEQ multiplex PCR. The data contain some 350,000 clones, about 13% of them singletons. Study-wide results and caveats: Among patients with Type 1 diabetes, TCRB CDR3s were moderately but significantly shorter in every one of the four CD4+ subsets.

Their recognized antigens are unknown. What was sequenced was naive CD4+ T cells from blood. The receptors stem from a woman between 18 and 29 years old with type 1 diabetes.

The J gene is TRBJ2-1, the V gene TRBV25-1; possibly TRBD1 for D (6 bases). The germline gives CDR1 MGHDK, CDR2 SYGVNS. This CDR3 has 14 residues. The V end lost 5 bases, the J end lost 4 bases, and 12 bases lay between the germline ends. As DNA, the CDR3 is TGTGCCAGCAGTTTGAGGGGGAATTACAATGAGCAGTTCTTC. As protein: CASSLRGNYNEQFF.

The V gene is TRBV15, the J gene TRBJ1-5; no clear D gene. The CDR3 is made up of 13 amino acids. V was trimmed by 0 bases and J by 7 bases, leaving 7 bases between them. Germline lookup yields CDR1 LNHNV and CDR2 YYDKDF (reference sequence). CDR3 sequence reads: CATSRDAGQPQHF. Here the CDR3 DNA reads TGTGCCACCAGCAGAGACGCGGGACAGCCCCAGCATTTT.

The chain links TRBV5-6 to TRBJ2-7, with D possibly being TRBD1 (8 bases). With 3 bases removed from V and 4 bases from J, the gap between germline ends came to 14 bases. The CDR3 is 14 amino acids. CDR1 SGHDT and CDR2 YYEEEE come from the germline V gene. In DNA, the CDR3 is TGTGCCAGCAGCTACCTACAGGGGGGGTACGAGCAGTACTTC. This gives the protein CASSYLQGGYEQYF.

The chain is built from TRBV28 and TRBJ2-7; the match to TRBD2 covers 10 bases. The CDR3 contains 14 residues. CDR1 is MDHEN and CDR2 is SYDVKM in the germline V gene. Germline trimming cut 7 bases from V and 4 bases from J; bases unmatched to any gene: 7. For the CDR3, the DNA is TGTGCCAGCACCGGACTAGCGGAGTCATACGAGCAGTACTTC. Translating it yields CASTGLAESYEQYF. Looking up the rest from reference TRBV28 and TRBJ2-7 gives the full variable domain: DVKVTQSSRYLVKRTGEKVFLECVQDMDHENMFWYRQDPGLGLRLIYFSYDVKMKEKGDIPEGYSVSREKKERFSLILESASTNQTSMYLCASTGLAESYEQYFGPGTRLTVT.

The V and J genes are TRBV12-5 and TRBJ1-4; TRBD1 matches at 7 bases. The trim removed 0 bases at V and 5 bases at J, leaving 6 bases unmatched. The CDR3 extends over 16 amino acids. In germline, CDR1 is LGHNT, CDR2 FRNRAP. In DNA form, the CDR3 reads TGTGCTAGTGGTTTGGTACTAGGGACAGTCAATGAAAAACTGTTTTTT. Protein product: CASGLVLGTVNEKLFF.

The chain couples TRBV28 to TRBJ1-2, with 7 bases that match TRBD1. CDR1 is MDHEN and CDR2 is SYDVKM in the germline V gene. The CDR3 runs to 15 residues. The V segment lost 5 bases and the J segment 2 bases; nucleotides outside the gene matches: 8. Here the CDR3 DNA reads TGTGCCAGCAGTGTTGGACAGGCTTCGAACTATGGCTACACCTTC. Protein: CASSVGQASNYGYTF.

The chain employs TRBV4-3 and TRBJ2-6, with 12 bases identical to TRBD2. J gave up 2 bases and V 4 bases, and 6 bases lay outside the gene matches. In germline, CDR1 is LGHNA, CDR2 YSLEER. The CDR3 runs 18 residues. For the CDR3, the DNA is TGCGCCAGCAGCCCGGGACTAGCGGGTCAACCTGGGGCCAACGTCCTGACTTTC. This encodes CASSPGLAGQPGANVLTF.

This clone has more than one count but fewer than ten. The chain links TRBV30 to TRBJ2-5, with a tentative D call TRBD1 (6 bases). Trimming took off 2 bases at V and 5 bases at J, with 12 bases between the two ends. The CDR3 spans 13 residues. Germline-derived CDR1 and CDR2 are GTSNPN and SVGIG (reference sequence). CDR3 in DNA: TGTGCCTGGAGTTACAGGGTGGGGGAGACCCAGTACTTC. Amino acids: CAWSYRVGETQYF.

This clone was detected a few times. J is TRBJ2-5 and V is TRBV5-1; D is unclear. CDR1 and CDR2 from the germline V gene are SGHRS and YFSETQ. Trimming removed 2 bases from V and 3 bases from J, with 8 bases in between. The CDR3 is 13 amino acids. The CDR3 is CASSLSKEETQYF. The DNA for the CDR3 is TGCGCCAGCAGCTTATCTAAAGAAGAGACCCAGTACTTC.

This clone was seen a few times. V usage is TRBV5-1 and J usage is TRBJ1-5; D is possibly TRBD1 (6 bases). CDR1 SGHRS and CDR2 YFSETQ come from the germline V gene. Trimming took off 0 bases at V and 8 bases at J, with 6 bases between the two ends. The CDR3 contains 12 residues. CDR3 DNA sequence: TGCGCCAGCAGCTTGGAGGGGGAGCCCCAGCATTTT. As protein: CASSLEGEPQHF.

This clone was detected only a few times. The chain employs TRBV29-1 and TRBJ1-5; a weak D match, TRBD1 (6 bases). CDR3 length: 13 residues. With 5 bases removed from V and 4 bases from J, the gap between germline ends came to 12 bases. Germline CDR1 reads SQVTM; CDR2 reads ANQGSEA. DNA of the CDR3: TGCAGCGTTCGAGACAGGCCTAATCAGCCCCAGCATTTT. Amino acid sequence: CSVRDRPNQPQHF.

This clone occurred once. The chain recombines TRBV20-1 with TRBJ1-1; D is undetermined. V was cut by 3 bases and J by 8 bases, with 10 bases left in between. This CDR3 has 11 amino acids. The germline gives CDR1 DFQATT, CDR2 SNEGSKA (reference sequence). CDR3 region: CSASELREAFF. In nucleotides, the CDR3 is TGCAGTGCTAGTGAACTGAGGGAAGCTTTCTTT.

The rearrangement joins TRBV18 to TRBJ2-1; tentative D call: TRBD1 (6 bases). The germline CDR1 and CDR2 sequences are KGHSH and LQKENI. The CDR3 runs to 14 residues. V was clipped by 5 bases and J by 7 bases, with 15 bases between them. CDR3 residues: CASSSISRGNEQFF. CDR3 in DNA: TGTGCCAGCTCAAGCATCTCGAGGGGGAATGAGCAGTTCTTC.

Here the CDR3 DNA reads TGTGCCAGCTTAGAGACATTGAACACTGAAGCTTTCTTT. It specifies CASLETLNTEAFF. This chain connects TRBV28 to TRBJ1-1; D unclear. Germline V gene data show CDR1 as MDHEN and CDR2 as SYDVKM. Trimming took off 8 bases at V and 0 bases at J, with 10 bases between the two ends. The CDR3 is 13 residues long.